The clone carrying this TCR beta chain was seen more than once but under ten times. As yet, its antigen is unknown. This entry belongs to a study of beta chain features in type 1 diabetes. Using CD45RO/CCR7/CD25/CD127/CD95/CD27, CD4+ naive, central memory, regulatory and stem cell-like memory cells were sorted. From germline, CDR1 is SGHDT and CDR2 YYEEEE. Trimming removed 2 bases at V and 8 bases at J, with 19 bases between. The CDR3 is 15 amino acids. Investigators reverse transcribed all isolated RNA, so they sequenced expressed TCRB transcripts. Measured with immunoSEQ multiplex PCR; TCRdb has only the in-frame clones, and not every one. The data contain hundreds of thousands of clones, 12% to 15% of them singletons. General study results and limits: A possible short-template PCR bias applies equally to patients and controls. Sequencing of cDNA might inflate the share of cells that strongly express TCR.

The genes are TRBV5-6 and TRBJ1-2; D is unclear. The sequenced sample consisted of central memory CD4+ T cells from blood. The sequence derives from a man aged 25-40 years in good health. CDR3 nucleotides: TGTGCCAGCAGCTTTGAAAGGACGGGTACTGTCGGCTACACCTTC. As protein: CASSFERTGTVGYTF.